This T cell receptor (beta chain) was observed in a study of spatial heterogeneity in lung cancer. Study findings and constraints: At tumor resection, ubiquitous expanded TCRs were detected in blood more often than later.

As for this clonotype: The target antigen is unknown.

The CDR3 is 15 residues long. Trimming took off 0 bases at V and 2 bases at J, with 9 bases between the two ends. CDR1 is SGHTA, CDR2 FQGNSA, per germline. Time point here: sample taken at primary tumor resection. Unsorted tumor, nontumor lung tissue or cryopreserved PBMC supplied the whole RNA. TCRdb used MiXCR to reprocess the 5' RACE reads, holding one entry per CDR3 protein. The sample has tens of thousands of distinct CDR3 sequences; 9.5% to 15% are singletons. The material sequenced was PBMCs, taken at surgery. The V gene is TRBV7-2, the J gene TRBJ2-3; D assignment may be TRBD1 or TRBD2 (5 bases each). This TCR derives from a male donor with early-stage non-small cell lung cancer. CDR3: CASSLAGTATDTQYF. DNA for the CDR3: TGTGCCAGCAGCTTAGCGGGGACGGCCACAGATACGCAGTATTTT. Filled out from reference TRBV7-2 and TRBJ2-3, the complete variable domain reads GAGVSQSPSNKVTEKGKDVELRCDPISGHTALYWYRQSLGQGLEFLIYFQGNSAPDKSGLPSDRFSAERTGGSVSTLTIQRTQQEDSAVYLCASSLAGTATDTQYFGPGTRLTVL.